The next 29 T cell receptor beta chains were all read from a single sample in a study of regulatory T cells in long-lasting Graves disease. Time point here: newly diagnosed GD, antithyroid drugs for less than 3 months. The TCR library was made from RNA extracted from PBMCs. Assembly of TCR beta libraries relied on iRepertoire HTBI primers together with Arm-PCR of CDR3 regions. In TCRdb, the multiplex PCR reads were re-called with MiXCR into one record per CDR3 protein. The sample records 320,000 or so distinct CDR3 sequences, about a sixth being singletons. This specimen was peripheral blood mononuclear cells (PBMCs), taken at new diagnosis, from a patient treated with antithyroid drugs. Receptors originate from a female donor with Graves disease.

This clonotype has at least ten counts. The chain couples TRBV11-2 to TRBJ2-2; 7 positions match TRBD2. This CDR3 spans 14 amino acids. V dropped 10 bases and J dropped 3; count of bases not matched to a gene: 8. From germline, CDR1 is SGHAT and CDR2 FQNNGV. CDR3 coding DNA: TGTGCCACCTCGGGACTACCAGACACCGGGGAGCTGTTTTTT. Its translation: CATSGLPDTGELFF.

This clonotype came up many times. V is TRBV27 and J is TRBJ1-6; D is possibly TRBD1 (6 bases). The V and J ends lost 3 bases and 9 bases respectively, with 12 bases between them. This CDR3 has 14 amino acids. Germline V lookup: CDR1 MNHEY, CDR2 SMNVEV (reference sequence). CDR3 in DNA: TGTGCCAGCAGTTTCAGGGGCAGTAGTTCACCCCTCCACTTT. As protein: CASSFRGSSSPLHF.

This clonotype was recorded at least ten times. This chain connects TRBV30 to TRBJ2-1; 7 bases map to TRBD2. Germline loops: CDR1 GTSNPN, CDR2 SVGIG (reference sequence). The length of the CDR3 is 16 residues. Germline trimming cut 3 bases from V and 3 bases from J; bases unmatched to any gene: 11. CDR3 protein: CAWSQVGLADYNEQFF. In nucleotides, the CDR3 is TGTGCCTGGAGCCAGGTAGGGCTAGCGGACTACAATGAGCAGTTCTTC.

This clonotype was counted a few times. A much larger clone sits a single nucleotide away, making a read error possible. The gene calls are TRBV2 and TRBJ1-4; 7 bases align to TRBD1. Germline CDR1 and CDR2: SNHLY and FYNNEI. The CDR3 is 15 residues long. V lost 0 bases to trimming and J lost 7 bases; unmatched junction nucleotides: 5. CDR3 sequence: CASSEAGAGGEKLFF. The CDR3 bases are TGTGCCAGCAGTGAAGCCGGGGCAGGGGGTGAAAAACTGTTTTTT. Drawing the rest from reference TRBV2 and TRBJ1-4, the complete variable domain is EPEVTQTPSHQVTQMGQEVILRCVPISNHLYFYWYRQILGQKVEFLVSFYNNEISEKSEIFDDQFSVERPDGSNFTLKIRSTKLEDSAMYFCASSEAGAGGEKLFFGSGTQLSVL.

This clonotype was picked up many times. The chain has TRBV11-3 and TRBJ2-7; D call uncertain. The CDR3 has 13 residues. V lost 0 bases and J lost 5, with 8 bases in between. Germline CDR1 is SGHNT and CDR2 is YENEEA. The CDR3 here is CASSLDQSDEQYF. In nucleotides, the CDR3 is TGTGCCAGCAGCTTAGATCAGTCAGACGAGCAGTACTTC.

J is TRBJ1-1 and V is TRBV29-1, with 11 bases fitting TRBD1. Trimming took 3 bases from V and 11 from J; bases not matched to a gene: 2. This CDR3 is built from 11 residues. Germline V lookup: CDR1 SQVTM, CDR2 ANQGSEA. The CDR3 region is CSVDRDRGAFF. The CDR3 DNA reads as TGCAGCGTTGACCGGGACAGGGGGGCTTTCTTT. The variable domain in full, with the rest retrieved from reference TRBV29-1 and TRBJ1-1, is SAVISQKPSRDICQRGTSLTIQCQVDSQVTMMFWYRQQPGQSLTLIATANQGSEATYESGFVIDKFPISRPNLTFSTLTVSNMSPEDSSIYLCSVDRDRGAFFGQGTRLTVV.

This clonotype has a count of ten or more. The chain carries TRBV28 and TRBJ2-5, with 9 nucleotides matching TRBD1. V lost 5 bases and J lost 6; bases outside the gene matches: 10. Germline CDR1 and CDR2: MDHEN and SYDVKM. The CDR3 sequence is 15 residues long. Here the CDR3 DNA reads TGTGCCAGCAGTCCCGGGACAGGGAGAGTGAAGACCCAGTACTTC. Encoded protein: CASSPGTGRVKTQYF.

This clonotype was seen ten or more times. The CDR3 protein is CSAVTGFLNNEQFF. The CDR3, as DNA: TGCAGTGCCGTCACTGGTTTCCTCAACAATGAGCAGTTCTTC. The chain combines TRBV20-1 with TRBJ2-1; D is unresolved. The V gene lost 6 bases and the J gene lost 5 bases, with 17 bases spanning the gap. CDR3 length: 14 amino acids. Germline V gives CDR1 DFQATT, CDR2 SNEGSKA (reference sequence).

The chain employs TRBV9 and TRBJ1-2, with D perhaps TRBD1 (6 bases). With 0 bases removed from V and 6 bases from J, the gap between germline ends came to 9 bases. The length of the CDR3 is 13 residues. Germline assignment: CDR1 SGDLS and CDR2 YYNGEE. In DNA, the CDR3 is TGTGCCAGCAGCGTAGTTACAGGGCATGGCTACACCTTC. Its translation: CASSVVTGHGYTF.

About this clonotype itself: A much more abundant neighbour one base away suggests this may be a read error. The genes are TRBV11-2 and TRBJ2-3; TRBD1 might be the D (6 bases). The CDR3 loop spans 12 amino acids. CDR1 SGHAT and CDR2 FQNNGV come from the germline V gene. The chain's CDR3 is CASSSGQDTQCF. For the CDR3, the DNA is TGTGCCAGCAGCTCGGGACAAGATACGCAGTGTTTT.

The CDR3: CASSIPGSYLSNSTGELFF. Here the CDR3 DNA reads TGTGCCAGTAGCATACCGGGATCCTACCTCTCAAACAGCACCGGGGAGCTGTTTTTT. The genes are TRBV19 and TRBJ2-2; D perhaps matches TRBD2 (5 bases). This CDR3 is 19 amino acids long. V was cut by 6 bases and J by 4 bases, with 27 bases left in between. Germline loops: CDR1 LNHDA, CDR2 SQIVND (reference sequence).

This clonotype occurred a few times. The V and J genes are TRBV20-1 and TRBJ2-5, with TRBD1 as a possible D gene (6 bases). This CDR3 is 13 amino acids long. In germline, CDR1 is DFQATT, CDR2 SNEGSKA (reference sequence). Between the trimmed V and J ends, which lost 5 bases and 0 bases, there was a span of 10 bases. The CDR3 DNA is TGCAGTGCTCAGCGGACAGACCAAGAGACCCAGTACTTC. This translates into CSAQRTDQETQYF.

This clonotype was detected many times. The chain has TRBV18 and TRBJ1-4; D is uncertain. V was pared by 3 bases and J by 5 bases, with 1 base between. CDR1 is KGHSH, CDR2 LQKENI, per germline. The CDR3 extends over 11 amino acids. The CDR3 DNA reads TGTGCCAGCTCACCGAATGAAAAACTGTTTTTT. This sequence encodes CASSPNEKLFF.

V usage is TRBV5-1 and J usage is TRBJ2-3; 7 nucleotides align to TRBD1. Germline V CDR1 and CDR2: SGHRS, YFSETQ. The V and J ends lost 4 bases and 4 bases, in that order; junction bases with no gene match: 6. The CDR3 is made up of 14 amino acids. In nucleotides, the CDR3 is TGCGCCAGCAGCCTAACGACAGGGCCAGATACGCAGTATTTT. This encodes CASSLTTGPDTQYF.

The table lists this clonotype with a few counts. CDR3 sequence (DNA): TGTGCCAGCAGCCAAGAATTTGGGATGGTAAATGAAAAACTGTTTTTT. It encodes CASSQEFGMVNEKLFF. This chain links TRBV3-1 with TRBJ1-4; no firm D call. Trimming took off 0 bases at V and 5 bases at J, with 13 bases between the two ends. This CDR3 contains 16 residues. Germline assignment: CDR1 LGHDT and CDR2 YNNKEL (reference sequence).

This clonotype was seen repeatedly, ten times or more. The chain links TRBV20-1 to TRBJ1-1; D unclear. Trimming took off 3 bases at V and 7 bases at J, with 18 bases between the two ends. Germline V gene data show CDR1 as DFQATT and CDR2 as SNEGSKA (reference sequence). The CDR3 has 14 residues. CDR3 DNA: TGCAGTGCTAGTATTGACACAGCTGAAATTGAAGCTTTCTTT. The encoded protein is CSASIDTAEIEAFF.

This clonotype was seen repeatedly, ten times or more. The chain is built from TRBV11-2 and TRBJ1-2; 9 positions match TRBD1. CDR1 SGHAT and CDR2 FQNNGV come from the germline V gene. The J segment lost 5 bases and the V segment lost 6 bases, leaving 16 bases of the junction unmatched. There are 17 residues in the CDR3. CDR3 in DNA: TGTGCCAGCAGGTCCCCCGACCCCGGGACAGGGTCGTATGGCTACACCTTC. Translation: CASRSPDPGTGSYGYTF.

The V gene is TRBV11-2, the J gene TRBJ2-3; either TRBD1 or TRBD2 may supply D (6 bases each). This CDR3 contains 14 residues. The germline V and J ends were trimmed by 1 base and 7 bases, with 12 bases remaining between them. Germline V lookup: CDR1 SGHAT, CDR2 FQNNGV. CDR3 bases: TGTGCCAGCAGCTTAGCTTGGGGGGCGAATACGCAGTATTTT. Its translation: CASSLAWGANTQYF.

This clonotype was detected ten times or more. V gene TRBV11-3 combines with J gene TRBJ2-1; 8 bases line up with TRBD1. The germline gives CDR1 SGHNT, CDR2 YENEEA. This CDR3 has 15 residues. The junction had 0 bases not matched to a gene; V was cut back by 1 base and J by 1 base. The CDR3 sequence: CASSLGDRSYNEQFF. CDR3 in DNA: TGTGCCAGCAGCTTAGGGGACAGGTCCTACAATGAGCAGTTCTTC.

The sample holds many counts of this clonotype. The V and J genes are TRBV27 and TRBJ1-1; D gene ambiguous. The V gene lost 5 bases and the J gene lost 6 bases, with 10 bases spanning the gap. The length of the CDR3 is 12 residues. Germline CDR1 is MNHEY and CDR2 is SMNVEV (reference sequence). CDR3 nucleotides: TGTGCCAGCAGTGACCAGGAATCTGAAGCTTTCTTT. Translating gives CASSDQESEAFF.

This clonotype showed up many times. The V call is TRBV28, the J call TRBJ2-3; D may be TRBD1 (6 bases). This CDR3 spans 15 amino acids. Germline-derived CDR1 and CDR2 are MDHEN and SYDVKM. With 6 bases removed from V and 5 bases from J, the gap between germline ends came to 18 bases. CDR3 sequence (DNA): TGTGCCAGCAGGGGGGCCGGCTCGACGGTAGATACGCAGTATTTT. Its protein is CASRGAGSTVDTQYF.

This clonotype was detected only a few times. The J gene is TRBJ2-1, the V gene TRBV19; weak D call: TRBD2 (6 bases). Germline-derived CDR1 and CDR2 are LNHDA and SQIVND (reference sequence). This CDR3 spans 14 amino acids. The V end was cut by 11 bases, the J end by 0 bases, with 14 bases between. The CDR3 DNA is TGTGCCTCCCAGGGACTCACCTCCTACAATGAGCAGTTCTTC. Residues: CASQGLTSYNEQFF.

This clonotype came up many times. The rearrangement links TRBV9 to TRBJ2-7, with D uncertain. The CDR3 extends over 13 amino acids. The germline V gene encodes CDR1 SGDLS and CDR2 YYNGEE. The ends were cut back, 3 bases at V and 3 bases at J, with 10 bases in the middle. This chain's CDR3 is CASSAPPSYEQYF. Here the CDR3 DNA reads TGTGCCAGCAGCGCCCCTCCCAGCTACGAGCAGTACTTC.

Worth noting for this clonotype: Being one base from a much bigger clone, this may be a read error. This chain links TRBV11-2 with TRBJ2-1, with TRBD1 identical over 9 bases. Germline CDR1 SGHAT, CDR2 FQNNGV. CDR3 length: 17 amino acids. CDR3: CASSLGGTGGIRETKYF. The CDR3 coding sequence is TGTGCCAGCAGCTTAGGCGGAACAGGGGGCATCCGGGAGACCAAGTACTTC. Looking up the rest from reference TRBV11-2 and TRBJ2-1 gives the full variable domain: EAGVAQSPRYKIIEKRQSVAFWCNPISGHATLYWYQQILGQGPKLLIQFQNNGVVDDSQLPKDRFSAERLKGVDSTLKIQPAKLEDSAVYLCASSLGGTGGIRETKYFGPGTRLTVL.

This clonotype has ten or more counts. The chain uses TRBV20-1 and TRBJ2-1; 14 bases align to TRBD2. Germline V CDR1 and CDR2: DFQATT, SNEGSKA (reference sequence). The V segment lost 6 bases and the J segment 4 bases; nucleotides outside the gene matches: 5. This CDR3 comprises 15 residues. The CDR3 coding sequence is TGCAGTGCGAAGACTAGCGGGAGGGCTTACAATGAGCAGTTCTTC. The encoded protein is CSAKTSGRAYNEQFF.

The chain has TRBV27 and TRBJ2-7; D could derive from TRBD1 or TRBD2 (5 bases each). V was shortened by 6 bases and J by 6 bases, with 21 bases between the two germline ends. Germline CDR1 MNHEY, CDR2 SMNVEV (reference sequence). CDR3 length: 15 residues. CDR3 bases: TGTGCCAGCAGGCGTCTCCAGGGAGCACCCTCCGAGCAGTACTTC. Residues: CASRRLQGAPSEQYF.

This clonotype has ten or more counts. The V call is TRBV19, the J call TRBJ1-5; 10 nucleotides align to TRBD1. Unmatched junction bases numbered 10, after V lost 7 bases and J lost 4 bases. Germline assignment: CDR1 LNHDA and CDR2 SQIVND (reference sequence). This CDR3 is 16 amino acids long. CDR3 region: CASNAPDRGQNQPQHF. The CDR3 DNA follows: TGTGCCAGTAATGCCCCCGACAGGGGGCAGAATCAGCCCCAGCATTTT.

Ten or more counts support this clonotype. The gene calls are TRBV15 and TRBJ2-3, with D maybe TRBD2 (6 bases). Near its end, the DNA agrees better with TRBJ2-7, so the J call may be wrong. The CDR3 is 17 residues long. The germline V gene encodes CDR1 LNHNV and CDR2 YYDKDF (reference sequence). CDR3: CATSPTVTRAQTYEQYF. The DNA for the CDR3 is TGTGCCACCAGCCCTACAGTGACTAGGGCGCAAACCTACGAGCAGTACTTC.

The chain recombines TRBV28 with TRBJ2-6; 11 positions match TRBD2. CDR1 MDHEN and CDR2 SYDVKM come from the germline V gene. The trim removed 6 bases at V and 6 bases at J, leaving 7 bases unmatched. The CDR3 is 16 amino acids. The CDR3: CASSHQLAGEANVLTF. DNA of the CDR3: TGTGCCAGCAGCCACCAACTAGCGGGAGAGGCCAACGTCCTGACTTTC.